This is a list of T cell receptor beta chains from one sample in a study of blood T cell repertoires in COVID-19. TCRdb's copy holds only in-frame clones and misses some; the assay was immunoSEQ multiplex PCR. This sample carries approximately 400,000 clones, less than 90% of them seen once, and the ten largest clones take approximately 5%. Sequencing was done on a sample of PBMCs or T cells enriched from blood (not recorded which). Source of these receptors: a woman aged 45-59 years who had recovered from COVID-19. Each CDR3 is given with its conserved first and last residue. Fields, in order: V gene, clone size, D gene, J gene, CDR3 protein, CDR3 DNA. A D gene is named only where the DNA matches it firmly. A row's size may be missing; if present it is once, few, many or a size class.

V: TRBV10-3; size: -; D: -; J: TRBJ1-3; CDR3: CAISDLGATGNTIYF; DNA: TGTGCCATCAGTGATTTGGGGGCGACTGGAAACACCATATATTTT
V: TRBV6-1; size: -; D: -; J: TRBJ2-3; CDR3: CASSARRGEVRDTQYF; DNA: TGTGCCAGCAGTGCCAGGAGGGGAGAAGTTAGGGATACGCAGTATTTT
V: TRBV11-1; size: few; D: -; J: TRBJ2-5; CDR3: CASQLAPETQYF; DNA: TGTGCCAGCCAACTAGCCCCAGAGACCCAGTACTTC
V: TRBV7-2; size: -; D: -; J: TRBJ1-5; CDR3: CASSQSGGAKGEPQHF; DNA: TGTGCCAGCAGCCAGTCGGGCGGGGCTAAAGGGGAGCCCCAGCATTTT
V: TRBV19; size: -; D: TRBD1; J: TRBJ2-1; CDR3: CASRRQGANEQFF; DNA: TGTGCCAGTAGAAGACAGGGGGCAAATGAGCAGTTCTTC
V: TRBV12-3/TRBV12-4; size: once; D: -; J: TRBJ2-5; CDR3: CASTLGGPGTQYF; DNA: TGTGCCAGCACCTTGGGGGGTCCCGGGACCCAGTACTTC
V: TRBV6-5; size: -; D: TRBD1; J: TRBJ1-1; CDR3: CASSSTGLAFF; DNA: TGTGCCAGCAGCTCGACAGGGTTAGCTTTCTTT
V: TRBV6-6; size: -; D: -; J: TRBJ2-1; CDR3: CASSYPQSPSEQFF; DNA: TGTGCCAGCAGTTACCCACAGTCTCCGTCTGAGCAGTTCTTC
V: TRBV18; size: -; D: TRBD1; J: TRBJ1-5; CDR3: CASSPGQGNNQPQHF; DNA: TGTGCCAGCTCACCGGGACAGGGCAACAATCAGCCCCAGCATTTT
V: TRBV9; size: once; D: TRBD1; J: TRBJ2-1; CDR3: CASSSLSGTGSYNEQFF; DNA: TGTGCCAGCAGCTCCCTATCCGGGACAGGGTCCTACAATGAGCAGTTCTTC
V: TRBV3-1/TRBV3-2; size: -; D: TRBD2; J: TRBJ2-7; CDR3: CASSQLAGPYEQYF; DNA: TGTGCCAGCAGCCAACTAGCGGGGCCCTACGAGCAGTACTTC
V: TRBV2; size: -; D: TRBD1; J: TRBJ1-5; CDR3: CASGGGQGLSEPQHF; DNA: TGTGCCAGCGGGGGGGGACAGGGGTTATCAGAGCCCCAGCATTTT
V: TRBV12-5; size: -; D: TRBD1; J: TRBJ1-1; CDR3: CASGLTGGATEAFF; DNA: TGTGCTAGTGGTTTGACAGGGGGGGCCACTGAAGCTTTCTTT
V: TRBV15; size: -; D: TRBD2; J: TRBJ2-1; CDR3: CATSILAGGPDNEQFF; DNA: TGTGCCACCAGCATACTAGCGGGGGGGCCAGACAATGAGCAGTTCTTC
V: TRBV4-2; size: -; D: -; J: TRBJ1-1; CDR3: CASSQEGRTREAFF; DNA: TGTGCCAGCAGCCAAGAGGGGCGCACTCGGGAAGCTTTCTTT
V: TRBV30; size: -; D: -; J: TRBJ1-4; CDR3: CAWSVRGEGEKLFF; DNA: TGTGCCTGGAGTGTACGGGGGGAAGGTGAAAAACTGTTTTTT
V: TRBV27; size: -; D: -; J: TRBJ1-2; CDR3: CASKRAGPYGYTF; DNA: TGTGCCAGCAAAAGAGCAGGGCCTTATGGCTACACCTTC
V: TRBV30; size: -; D: -; J: TRBJ1-2; CDR3: CAGTRGSGGYTF; DNA: TGTGCCGGGACAAGGGGGTCGGGTGGCTACACCTTC
V: TRBV7-8; size: -; D: TRBD2; J: TRBJ2-1; CDR3: CASSLGAGVGNEQFF; DNA: TGTGCCAGCAGCTTAGGAGCGGGAGTGGGCAATGAGCAGTTCTTC
V: TRBV27; size: -; D: TRBD1; J: TRBJ1-1; CDR3: CASSSTGGNTEAFF; DNA: TGTGCCAGCAGTTCGACAGGGGGGAACACTGAAGCTTTCTTT
V: TRBV6-5; size: -; D: TRBD1; J: TRBJ2-3; CDR3: CASSTGTASTDTQYF; DNA: TGTGCCAGCAGCACAGGGACAGCTAGCACAGATACGCAGTATTTT
V: TRBV30; size: once; D: TRBD1; J: TRBJ1-1; CDR3: CAWSTSGQGLPRAFF; DNA: TGTGCCTGGAGTACATCGGGACAGGGGCTGCCTCGGGCTTTCTTT
V: TRBV5-1; size: -; D: -; J: TRBJ1-3; CDR3: CASGPGQENTIYF; DNA: TGCGCCAGCGGACCGGGACAAGAAAACACCATATATTTT
V: TRBV6-5; size: -; D: TRBD2; J: TRBJ2-1; CDR3: CASTPTSGDYNEQFF; DNA: TGTGCCAGCACCCCCACTAGCGGGGATTACAATGAGCAGTTCTTC
V: TRBV19; size: -; D: -; J: TRBJ1-1; CDR3: CASSIPGGQNTEAFF; DNA: TGTGCCAGTAGTATCCCGGGGGGACAGAACACTGAAGCTTTCTTT
V: TRBV19; size: -; D: -; J: TRBJ1-3; CDR3: CASSPWGGTGNTIYF; DNA: TGTGCCAGTAGCCCCTGGGGAGGGACAGGAAACACCATATATTTT
V: TRBV5-5; size: many; D: -; J: TRBJ1-3; CDR3: CASSQNSGNTIYF; DNA: TGTGCCAGCAGCCAAAACTCTGGAAACACCATATATTTT
V: TRBV27; size: few; D: -; J: TRBJ1-1; CDR3: CATRRAGQTGATEAFF; DNA: TGTGCCACCCGGCGGGCAGGCCAAACCGGCGCCACTGAAGCTTTCTTT
V: TRBV9; size: -; D: TRBD2; J: TRBJ2-1; CDR3: CASSPTSGSYNEQFF; DNA: TGTGCCAGCAGCCCAACTAGCGGATCCTACAATGAGCAGTTCTTC
V: TRBV2; size: -; D: TRBD2; J: TRBJ2-1; CDR3: CASIILAGGGEQFF; DNA: TGTGCCAGCATAATTCTAGCGGGAGGAGGTGAGCAGTTCTTC
V: TRBV6-5; size: -; D: -; J: TRBJ2-7; CDR3: CASRLNMVYEQYF; DNA: TGTGCCAGCAGACTGAATATGGTCTACGAGCAGTACTTC
V: TRBV30; size: -; D: TRBD2; J: TRBJ2-1; CDR3: CAWNDGGGRSNEQFF; DNA: TGTGCCTGGAACGACGGGGGGGGCCGTTCAAATGAGCAGTTCTTC
V: TRBV19; size: -; D: -; J: TRBJ1-3; CDR3: CASSIGGPRSSGNTIYF; DNA: TGTGCCAGTAGTATCGGGGGACCCCGAAGCTCTGGAAACACCATATATTTT
V: TRBV5-1; size: -; D: TRBD2; J: TRBJ2-1; CDR3: CASSLPPQSGSGDEMRSNEQFF; DNA: TGCGCCAGCAGCTTGCCACCCCAAAGCGGGAGTGGAGATGAGATGAGATCCAATGAGCAGTTCTTC
V: TRBV2; size: -; D: TRBD1; J: TRBJ2-6; CDR3: CASEQGAGANVLTF; DNA: TGTGCCAGCGAACAGGGGGCTGGGGCCAACGTCCTGACTTTC
V: TRBV6-2/TRBV6-3; size: -; D: -; J: TRBJ1-2; CDR3: CASSYTQTANYGYTF; DNA: TGTGCCAGCAGTTACACCCAGACAGCTAACTATGGCTACACCTTC
V: TRBV12-3/TRBV12-4; size: once; D: TRBD1; J: TRBJ1-2; CDR3: CASSQDRLYGYTF; DNA: TGTGCCAGCAGTCAGGACAGGTTATATGGCTACACCTTC
V: TRBV10-2; size: few; D: -; J: TRBJ1-2; CDR3: CASSESLPDSMGYTF; DNA: TGCGCCAGCAGTGAGTCGCTCCCGGACAGCATGGGCTACACCTTC
V: TRBV6-2/TRBV6-3; size: once; D: -; J: TRBJ2-7; CDR3: CASSVWAATYEQYF; DNA: TGTGCCAGCAGTGTGTGGGCAGCCACCTACGAGCAGTACTTC
V: TRBV9; size: -; D: TRBD1; J: TRBJ2-1; CDR3: CASSERDRGYNEQFF; DNA: TGTGCCAGCAGCGAGCGGGACAGGGGGTACAATGAGCAGTTCTTC
V: TRBV5-1; size: -; D: -; J: TRBJ1-4; CDR3: CASSLQGLGNEKLFF; DNA: TGCGCCAGCAGCCTGCAGGGTCTCGGTAATGAAAAACTGTTTTTT
V: TRBV7-8; size: -; D: -; J: TRBJ1-1; CDR3: CASSLGRANTEAFF; DNA: TGTGCCAGCAGCTTGGGGAGGGCAAACACTGAAGCTTTCTTT
V: TRBV7-3; size: -; D: TRBD1; J: TRBJ2-3; CDR3: CASSTGTRGSDTQYF; DNA: TGTGCCAGCAGCACCGGGACCAGGGGGTCAGATACGCAGTATTTT
V: TRBV7-2; size: -; D: TRBD1; J: TRBJ1-5; CDR3: CASSPGTGMNQPQHF; DNA: TGTGCCAGCAGCCCCGGGACAGGGATGAATCAGCCCCAGCATTTT
V: TRBV3-1/TRBV3-2; size: -; D: -; J: TRBJ2-7; CDR3: CASSQALTGCHYEQYF; DNA: TGTGCCAGCAGCCAAGCGCTGACAGGCTGCCACTACGAGCAGTACTTC
V: TRBV9; size: few; D: TRBD2; J: TRBJ2-1; CDR3: CASSVAGAGAYNEQFF; DNA: TGTGCCAGCAGCGTAGCGGGAGCGGGGGCCTACAATGAGCAGTTCTTC
V: TRBV5-1; size: -; D: -; J: TRBJ2-3; CDR3: CASSAVGGTSTDTQYF; DNA: TGCGCCAGCAGCGCCGTAGGCGGGACTAGCACAGATACGCAGTATTTT
V: TRBV30; size: -; D: -; J: TRBJ2-7; CDR3: CAWSVTPYEQYF; DNA: TGTGCCTGGAGTGTAACACCCTACGAGCAGTACTTC
V: TRBV7-3; size: -; D: TRBD1; J: TRBJ1-6; CDR3: CASSLSPGGNSPLHF; DNA: TGTGCCAGCAGCTTATCCCCAGGGGGCAATTCACCCCTCCACTTT
V: TRBV3-1/TRBV3-2; size: -; D: -; J: TRBJ1-2; CDR3: CASSQDRAGPRRGGYTF; DNA: TGTGCCAGCAGCCAAGATCGGGCGGGACCACGGAGGGGTGGCTACACCTTC
V: TRBV6-5; size: -; D: -; J: TRBJ1-3; CDR3: CASRPAGELRNTIYF; DNA: TGTGCCAGCAGGCCCGCCGGGGAACTACGAAACACCATATATTTT
V: TRBV30; size: -; D: -; J: TRBJ1-2; CDR3: CAWSAQTGSGGYTF; DNA: TGTGCCTGGAGTGCTCAAACAGGGAGTGGTGGCTACACCTTC
V: TRBV7-2; size: -; D: TRBD1; J: TRBJ2-6; CDR3: CASSLATGYGANVLTF; DNA: TGTGCCAGCAGCTTAGCGACAGGGTATGGGGCCAACGTCCTGACTTTC